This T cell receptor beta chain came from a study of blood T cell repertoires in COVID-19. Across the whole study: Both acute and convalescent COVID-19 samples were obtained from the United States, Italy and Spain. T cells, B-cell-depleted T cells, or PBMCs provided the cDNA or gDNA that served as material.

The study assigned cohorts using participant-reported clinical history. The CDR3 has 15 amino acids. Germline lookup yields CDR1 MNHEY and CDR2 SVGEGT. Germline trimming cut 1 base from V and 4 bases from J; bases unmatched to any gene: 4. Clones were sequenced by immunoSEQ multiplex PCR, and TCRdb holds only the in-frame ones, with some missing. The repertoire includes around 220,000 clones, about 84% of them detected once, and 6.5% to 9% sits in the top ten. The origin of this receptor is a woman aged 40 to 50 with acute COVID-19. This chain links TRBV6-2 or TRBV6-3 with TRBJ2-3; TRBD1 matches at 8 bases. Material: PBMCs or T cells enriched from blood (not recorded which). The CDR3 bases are TGTGCCAGCAGTTACTTAGGACAGGGTCCAGATACGCAGTATTTT. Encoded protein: CASSYLGQGPDTQYF.